Listed here are 30 T cell receptor beta chains from one sample, sequenced in a study of beta chain features in type 1 diabetes. Expressed TCRB transcripts were sequenced because the isolated RNA had all been reverse transcribed beforehand. Libraries were prepared by immunoSEQ multiplex PCR; TCRdb keeps only in-frame clonotypes and omits some of them. Seen here are around 500,000 clones, over 25% observed once, and the top ten hold about 0.065%. The sample consisted of naive CD4+ T cells from blood. The source of these receptors is a man younger than 30 in good health.

This rearrangement joins TRBV2 to TRBJ2-7; 7 positions agree with TRBD2. The V gene end was trimmed by 8 bases and the J gene end by 0 bases; junction bases not matched to a gene: 10. The CDR3 length is 15 residues. Germline V lookup: CDR1 SNHLY, CDR2 FYNNEI. The CDR3 sequence: CASAPSGILSYEQYF. CDR3 DNA: TGTGCCAGCGCCCCCAGCGGGATACTCTCCTACGAGCAGTACTTC.

In this sample, this clone turned up a few times. V and J are TRBV7-9 and TRBJ2-5; 9 bases agree with TRBD1. Looked up from germline, CDR1 is SEHNR and CDR2 is FQNEAQ (reference sequence). V was clipped by 2 bases and J by 4 bases; unmatched bases: 2. The CDR3 spans 14 residues. CDR3 sequence reads: CASSLQQGAETQYF. The CDR3 DNA sequence: TGTGCCAGCAGCTTACAACAGGGGGCAGAGACCCAGTACTTC. Combining the CDR3 with reference TRBV7-9 and TRBJ2-5 gives the whole variable domain DTGVSQNPRHKITKRGQNVTFRCDPISEHNRLYWYRQTLGQGPEFLTYFQNEAQLEKSRLLSDRFSAERPKGSFSTLEIQRTEQGDSAMYLCASSLQQGAETQYFGPGTRLLVL.

CDR3 sequence (DNA): TGTGCCTGGAGTGTACAGAACAGGGGAAGCCAGCCCCAGCATTTT. This sequence encodes CAWSVQNRGSQPQHF. The chain recombines TRBV30 with TRBJ1-5; TRBD1 agrees at 7 bases. The CDR3 runs to 15 residues. With 0 bases clipped from V and 7 bases from J, the junction kept 9 bases outside the gene matches. Per the germline V gene, CDR1 is GTSNPN and CDR2 is SVGIG (reference sequence). The variable domain in full, with the rest retrieved from reference TRBV30 and TRBJ1-5, is SQTIHQWPATLVQPVGSPLSLECTVEGTSNPNLYWYRQAAGRGLQLLFYSVGIGQISSEVPQNLSASRPQDRQFILSSKKLLLSDSGFYLCAWSVQNRGSQPQHFGDGTRLSIL.

The chain uses TRBV7-2 and TRBJ2-4; D is possibly TRBD1 (6 bases). Deletions cut 5 bases from V and 12 bases from J, with 11 bases between. The CDR3 consists of 11 residues. In germline, CDR1 is SGHTA, CDR2 FQGNSA. CDR3 DNA sequence: TGTGCCAGCAGCCTAGTGGGGGCTCAGTACTTC. Its protein product is CASSLVGAQYF. The variable domain in full, completed from reference TRBV7-2 and TRBJ2-4, reads GAGVSQSPSNKVTEKGKDVELRCDPISGHTALYWYRQSLGQGLEFLIYFQGNSAPDKSGLPSDRFSAERTGGSVSTLTIQRTQQEDSAVYLCASSLVGAQYFGAGTRLSVL.

The V and J genes are TRBV6-5 and TRBJ2-5; D uncertain. The germline CDR1 and CDR2 sequences are MNHEY and SVGAGI. The CDR3 runs to 14 residues. Trimming removed 1 base from V and 0 bases from J, with 6 bases in between. The CDR3: CASSYLSYQETQYF. In nucleotides, the CDR3 is TGTGCCAGCAGTTACTTGTCATACCAAGAGACCCAGTACTTC.

V and J are TRBV5-1 and TRBJ2-1, with TRBD2 matching over 9 bases. V lost 6 bases and J lost 6; bases outside the gene matches: 4. The germline V gene encodes CDR1 SGHRS and CDR2 YFSETQ. The CDR3 is 13 amino acids. In nucleotides, the CDR3 is TGCGCCAGCAATATAGCGGGGGTCAATGAGCAGTTCTTC. Protein product: CASNIAGVNEQFF.

This clone was seen a handful of times. V is TRBV7-9 and J is TRBJ2-3, with 10 nucleotides matching TRBD2. Per germline, CDR1 SEHNR and CDR2 FQNEAQ (reference sequence). V trimming: 3 bases; J trimming: 7 bases; junction bases outside the gene matches: 7. The CDR3 spans 15 residues. CDR3 amino acids: CASSFPGTSANTQYF. DNA of the CDR3: TGTGCCAGCAGCTTCCCCGGGACTAGCGCAAATACGCAGTATTTT.

The chain links TRBV7-3 to TRBJ2-3, with TRBD2 as a possible D gene (5 bases). The ends were cut back, 4 bases at V and 2 bases at J, with 13 bases in the middle. CDR1 and CDR2 (germline): SGHTA, FQGTGA. This CDR3 region has 15 residues. The CDR3 DNA sequence: TGTGCCAGCAGCTCCTGGGGAGCGGTCACAGATACGCAGTATTTT. Translating gives CASSSWGAVTDTQYF.

The V call is TRBV29-1, the J call TRBJ2-3, with D uncertain. Trimming removed 6 bases from V and 6 bases from J, with 16 bases in between. Germline-derived CDR1 and CDR2 are SQVTM and ANQGSEA. The CDR3 loop spans 13 amino acids. The CDR3 loop is CSVFPLGQDTQYF. The CDR3 DNA sequence: TGCAGCGTGTTCCCCCTAGGTCAGGATACGCAGTATTTT.

The chain links TRBV18 to TRBJ2-1, with 10 bases fitting TRBD2. Germline-derived CDR1 and CDR2 are KGHSH and LQKENI. The V gene end was trimmed by 5 bases and the J gene end by 8 bases; junction bases not matched to a gene: 6. There are 14 residues in the CDR3. Here the CDR3 DNA reads TGTGCCAGCTCAAATCTAGCGGGGGCGGATGAGCAGTTCTTC. Translating it yields CASSNLAGADEQFF. The complete variable domain, with remaining parts taken from reference TRBV18 and TRBJ2-1, reads NAGVMQNPRHLVRRRGQEARLRCSPMKGHSHVYWYRQLPEEGLKFMVYLQKENIIDESGMPKERFSAEFPKEGPSILRIQQVVRGDSAAYFCASSNLAGADEQFFGPGTRLTVL.

This clone was seen a handful of times. This CDR3 reads CASSRAGGTEAFF. CDR3 coding DNA: TGTGCCAGCAGCCGGGCAGGGGGCACTGAAGCTTTCTTT. The rearrangement uses TRBV5-6 and TRBJ1-1, with 7 nucleotides matching TRBD1. The ends lost 4 bases at V and 4 bases at J; junction bases unmatched: 4. Germline CDR1 SGHDT, CDR2 YYEEEE. The CDR3 length is 13 residues.

V and J are TRBV6-5 and TRBJ2-7, with 8 bases aligning to TRBD2. The germline V gene encodes CDR1 MNHEY and CDR2 SVGAGI. The CDR3 length is 13 residues. Trimming cost V 7 bases and J 7 bases; bases outside gene matches: 9. CDR3 loop: CASTLFAGGEQYF. The CDR3 nucleotides are TGTGCCAGCACCCTATTTGCGGGAGGAGAGCAGTACTTC.

Details on this clone: Other DNA sequences of this sample code for an identical CDR3. This chain joins TRBV12-5 and TRBJ2-5, with 11 bases matching TRBD2. The CDR3 is 13 residues long. V was pared by 5 bases and J by 5 bases, with 1 base of the junction left unmatched. The germline gives CDR1 LGHNT, CDR2 FRNRAP. The CDR3 nucleotides are TGTGCTAGTGGTCTAGCGGGGGGCGAGACCCAGTACTTC. Protein product: CASGLAGGETQYF.

This clone came up a few times. V is TRBV11-2 and J is TRBJ1-5; D is undetermined. There are 13 residues in the CDR3. Trimming removed 5 bases at V and 5 bases at J, with 10 bases between. Germline lookup yields CDR1 SGHAT and CDR2 FQNNGV. The CDR3 DNA sequence: TGTGCCAGCAGCCGAGACGGATATCAGCCCCAGCATTTT. This translates into CASSRDGYQPQHF.

V is TRBV5-6 and J is TRBJ2-7, with a possible D match to TRBD2 (6 bases). This CDR3 is built from 14 residues. CDR1 is SGHDT, CDR2 YYEEEE, per germline. V dropped 4 bases and J dropped 3 bases, with 14 bases sitting between them. The CDR3 is CASSLLASVYEQYF. The CDR3 coding sequence is TGTGCCAGCAGCCTCCTAGCTAGCGTCTACGAGCAGTACTTC.

This clone was observed once. The V call is TRBV30, the J call TRBJ2-7, with 8 bases aligning to TRBD2. CDR1 and CDR2 from the germline V gene are GTSNPN and SVGIG (reference sequence). The CDR3 consists of 13 residues. The J segment lost 3 bases and the V segment lost 4 bases, leaving 5 bases of the junction unmatched. CDR3 DNA: TGTGCCTGGACCGGGACTAGTAGCTACGAGCAGTACTTC. It specifies CAWTGTSSYEQYF.

This clone was observed a handful of times. CDR3 region: CASSPPTGFYNEQFF. The CDR3 DNA is TGTGCCAGCTCACCACCGACAGGTTTCTACAATGAGCAGTTCTTC. The chain is built from TRBV18 and TRBJ2-1; the D gene is possibly TRBD1 (6 bases). This CDR3 spans 15 amino acids. From germline, CDR1 is KGHSH and CDR2 LQKENI. V was trimmed by 0 bases and J by 3 bases, leaving 9 bases between them.

This sequence joins TRBV25-1 and TRBJ2-1, with D perhaps TRBD1 or TRBD2 (5 bases each). Germline V gives CDR1 MGHDK, CDR2 SYGVNS. V lost 2 bases to trimming and J lost 10 bases, with 9 bases between them. There are 12 residues in the CDR3. CDR3 sequence (DNA): TGTGCCAGCAGTGAAAGGGGACGGGAGCAGTTCTTC. Its translation is CASSERGREQFF.

This clone was observed a few times. This chain connects TRBV30 to TRBJ1-2, with TRBD1 identical over 8 bases. Germline CDR1 and CDR2: GTSNPN and SVGIG (reference sequence). The CDR3 extends over 12 amino acids. The ends lost 5 bases at V and 7 bases at J; junction bases unmatched: 6. Here the CDR3 DNA reads TGTGCCTGGCAGGACAGGGCGGGTGGCTACACCTTC. It yields the protein CAWQDRAGGYTF.

This clone came up a few times. The gene calls are TRBV13 and TRBJ2-2, with D perhaps matching TRBD1 (5 bases). Germline V gives CDR1 PRHDT, CDR2 FYEKMQ (reference sequence). CDR3 size: 15 residues. V was shortened by 1 base and J by 2 bases, with 8 bases between the two germline ends. The CDR3 DNA sequence: TGTGCCAGCAGCTTAGACAGGACCAACACCGGGGAGCTGTTTTTT. This translates into CASSLDRTNTGELFF.

The table lists this clone with a few counts. The rearrangement joins TRBV29-1 to TRBJ2-1; 8 bases are shared with TRBD2. This CDR3 has 16 amino acids. Germline assignment: CDR1 SQVTM and CDR2 ANQGSEA. V shed 3 bases and J 4 bases; nucleotides not matched to a gene: 11. CDR3 DNA: TGCAGCGTTGATCGGGCGGGAGGAATTGCGTACAATGAGCAGTTCTTC. Translation gives CSVDRAGGIAYNEQFF.

The V gene is TRBV29-1, the J gene TRBJ2-2, with 9 bases that match TRBD1. After removal of 0 bases from V and 3 bases from J, the junction contained 5 bases not matched to a gene. Germline V gives CDR1 SQVTM, CDR2 ANQGSEA. The CDR3 totals 16 residues. The CDR3 sequence is CSVEESTGGYTGELFF. CDR3 DNA: TGCAGCGTTGAAGAGAGCACAGGGGGCTACACCGGGGAGCTGTTTTTT.

This clone was picked up a small number of times. V usage is TRBV2 and J usage is TRBJ2-5, with 15 bases fitting TRBD2. V lost 5 bases and J lost 2; bases outside the gene matches: 3. The CDR3 has 16 residues. The germline V gene has CDR1 SNHLY and CDR2 FYNNEI. Here the CDR3 DNA reads TGTGCCAGCAGTCCGGGACTAGCGGGAGGTCAAGAGACCCAGTACTTC. Translation: CASSPGLAGGQETQYF.

The V call is TRBV9, the J call TRBJ2-3, with 12 bases lining up with TRBD2. V gave up 2 bases and J gave up 6 bases; unmatched junction bases: 7. Looked up from germline, CDR1 is SGDLS and CDR2 is YYNGEE. The CDR3 extends over 16 amino acids. CDR3 DNA sequence: TGTGCCAGCAGCGTTCTAGCGGGAGGGTCCCCGGATACGCAGTATTTT. This gives the protein CASSVLAGGSPDTQYF.

The chain links TRBV7-9 to TRBJ2-7; the D is unclear. This CDR3 spans 16 amino acids. Germline values: CDR1 SEHNR, CDR2 FQNEAQ (reference sequence). Trimming removed 1 base from V and 0 bases from J, with 13 bases in between. CDR3 sequence (DNA): TGTGCCAGCAGCTTAGAGGAGCGTTACAACTCCTACGAGCAGTACTTC. Encoded protein: CASSLEERYNSYEQYF.

This clone was picked up a small number of times. At one end the junction does not follow the germline gene, possibly because of a read error. CDR3 in DNA: TGTGCCAGCAGTGTGGCAGGGGGCTCCAACGAGCAGTACTTC. This sequence encodes CASSVAGGSNEQYF. The rearrangement uses TRBV25-1 and TRBJ2-7; 8 bases align to TRBD1. Looked up from germline, CDR1 is MGHDK and CDR2 is SYGVNS. The CDR3 has 14 residues.

The V gene is TRBV11-2, the J gene TRBJ2-1; D not certain. Between the trimmed V and J ends, which lost 4 bases and 5 bases, there was a span of 3 bases. Per germline, CDR1 SGHAT and CDR2 FQNNGV. The CDR3 contains 11 residues. CDR3 in amino acids: CASSWNNEQFF. In DNA form, the CDR3 reads TGTGCCAGCAGCTGGAACAATGAGCAGTTCTTC.

The chain uses TRBV27 and TRBJ1-2; 11 positions match TRBD1. This CDR3 region has 14 residues. J was trimmed by 5 bases and V by 4 bases; bases with no gene match: 3. Germline CDR1 and CDR2: MNHEY and SMNVEV (reference sequence). This CDR3 reads CASSSRDRGYGYTF. The DNA of the CDR3 is TGTGCCAGCAGTTCCCGGGACAGGGGGTATGGCTACACCTTC.

This clone was seen a single time. J is TRBJ2-1 and V is TRBV6-1, with 7 bases lining up with TRBD1. The V gene's germline CDR1 is MNHNS and CDR2 SASEGT. V was pared by 6 bases and J by 7 bases, with 6 bases of the junction left unmatched. This CDR3 contains 13 residues. CDR3 sequence reads: CASRKTGINEQFF. CDR3 coding DNA: TGTGCCAGCAGAAAGACAGGGATAAATGAGCAGTTCTTC.

The gene calls are TRBV4-2 and TRBJ2-7; 8 bases align to TRBD1. V lost 4 bases to trimming and J lost 2 bases; unmatched junction nucleotides: 13. Germline values: CDR1 LGHNA, CDR2 YNFKEQ. The CDR3 is 17 residues long. The CDR3 reads CASSPQLMQGAPYEQYF. CDR3 bases: TGTGCCAGCAGCCCCCAACTGATGCAGGGGGCACCCTACGAGCAGTACTTC.